A selection of T cell receptor beta chains follows, all from one sample in a study of memory CD4+ T cells and cytomegalovirus serostatus. The assay was immunoSEQ multiplex PCR, and TCRdb's table has in-frame clones only and misses some. The table shows 70,000 to 90,000 clones, with roughly 78% occurring only once. Sequencing used memory CD4+ T cells from blood. The receptor source for this set is an adult in good health and CMV-seropositive. Both conserved end residues are part of each CDR3. The D gene is left open where the match is weak. Where a row states a size, it is once, few, many or the class of an expanded clone; other rows omit it.

V gene,J gene,clone size,D gene,CDR3 DNA,CDR3 protein
TRBV5-4,TRBJ2-6,once,TRBD2,TGTGCCATCCGGGGGGTGCGGGGGGCCAACGTCCTGACTTTC,CAIRGVRGANVLTF
TRBV6-1,TRBJ1-2,NA,TRBD1,TGTGCCAGCAGTGAAGTGGGACAGCATAGCCCATATGGCTACACCTTC,CASSEVGQHSPYGYTF
TRBV5-1,TRBJ2-5,NA,TRBD2,TGCGCCAGCAGACTAGCGGGGGGTCCATCCCAAGAGACCCAGTACTTC,CASRLAGGPSQETQYF
TRBV28,TRBJ1-2,NA,NA,TGTGCCAGCAGTCAAACAGGTTCCTATGGCTACACCTTC,CASSQTGSYGYTF
TRBV15,TRBJ2-5,NA,NA,TGTGCCACCAGCAGATACCAAGAGACCCAGTACTTC,CATSRYQETQYF
TRBV7-7,TRBJ2-5,once,NA,TGTGCTAGCAGCTTAGCCCCGGGGGGCCTCCAAGAGACCCAGTACTTC,CASSLAPGGLQETQYF
TRBV7-8,TRBJ1-2,NA,TRBD1,TGTGCCAGCAGCCAGGACAGGGTGAAGACCTTC,CASSQDRVKTF
TRBV5-1,TRBJ2-3,NA,NA,TGCGCCAGCAGCTTGGTGGGCGATTCTAGCACAGATACGCAGTATTTT,CASSLVGDSSTDTQYF
TRBV21-1,TRBJ1-4,NA,NA,TGTGCCAGCAGCAAAGGAGGCGGATTAAATGAAAAACTGTTTTTT,CASSKGGGLNEKLFF
TRBV7-2,TRBJ1-1,few,NA,TGTGCCAGCAGCCAACCCGGAAGGGGGAACACTGAAGCTTTCTTT,CASSQPGRGNTEAFF
TRBV7-6,TRBJ1-5,NA,NA,TGTGCCAGCAGCTTCCCTGATCAGCCCCAGCATTTT,CASSFPDQPQHF